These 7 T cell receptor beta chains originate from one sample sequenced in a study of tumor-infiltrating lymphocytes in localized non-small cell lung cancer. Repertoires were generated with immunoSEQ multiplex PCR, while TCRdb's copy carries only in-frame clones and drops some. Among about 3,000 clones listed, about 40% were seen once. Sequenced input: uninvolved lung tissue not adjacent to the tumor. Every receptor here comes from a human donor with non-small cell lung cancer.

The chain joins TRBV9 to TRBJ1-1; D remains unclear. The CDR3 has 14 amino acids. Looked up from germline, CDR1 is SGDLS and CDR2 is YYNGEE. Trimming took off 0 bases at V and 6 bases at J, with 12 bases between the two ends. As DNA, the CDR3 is TGTGCCAGCAGCGTAGGGGCTTTGTCCCCTGAAGCTTTCTTT. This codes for CASSVGALSPEAFF.

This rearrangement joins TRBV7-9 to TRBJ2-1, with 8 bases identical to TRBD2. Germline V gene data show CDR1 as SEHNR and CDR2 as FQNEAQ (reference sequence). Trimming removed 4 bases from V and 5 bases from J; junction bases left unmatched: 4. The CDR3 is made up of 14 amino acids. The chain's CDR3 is CASSSGGKNNEQFF. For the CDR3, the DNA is TGTGCCAGCAGCTCGGGGGGGAAAAACAATGAGCAGTTCTTC.

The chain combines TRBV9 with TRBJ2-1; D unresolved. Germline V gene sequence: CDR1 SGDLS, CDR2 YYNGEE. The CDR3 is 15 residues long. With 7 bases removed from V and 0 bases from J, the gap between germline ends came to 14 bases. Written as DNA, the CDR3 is TGTGCCAGCCCGAAACGGAAGAGCTCCTACAATGAGCAGTTCTTC. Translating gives CASPKRKSSYNEQFF. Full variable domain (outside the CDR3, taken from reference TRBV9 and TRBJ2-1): DSGVTQTPKHLITATGQRVTLRCSPRSGDLSVYWYQQSLDQGLQFLIQYYNGEERAKGNILERFSAQQFPDLHSELNLSSLELGDSALYFCASPKRKSSYNEQFFGPGTRLTVL.

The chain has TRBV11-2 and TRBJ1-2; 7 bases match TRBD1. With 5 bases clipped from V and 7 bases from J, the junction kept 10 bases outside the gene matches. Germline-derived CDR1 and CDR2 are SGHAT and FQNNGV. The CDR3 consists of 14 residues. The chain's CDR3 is CASSPHGTAPGYTF. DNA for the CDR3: TGTGCCAGCAGCCCCCACGGGACAGCTCCTGGCTACACCTTC.

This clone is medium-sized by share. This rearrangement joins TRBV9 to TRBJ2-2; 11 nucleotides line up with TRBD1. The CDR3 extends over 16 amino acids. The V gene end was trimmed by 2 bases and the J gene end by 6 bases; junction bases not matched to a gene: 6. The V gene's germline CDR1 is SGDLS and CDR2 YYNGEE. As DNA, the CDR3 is TGTGCCAGCAGCGTCTGGGGACAGGGGGTCTCCGGGGAGCTGTTTTTT. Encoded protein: CASSVWGQGVSGELFF.

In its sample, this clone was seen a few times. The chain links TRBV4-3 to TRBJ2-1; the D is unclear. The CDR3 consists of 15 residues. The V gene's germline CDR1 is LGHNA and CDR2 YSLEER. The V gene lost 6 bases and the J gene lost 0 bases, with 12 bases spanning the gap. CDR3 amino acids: CASSYRKYSYNEQFF. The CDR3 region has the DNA TGCGCCAGCAGTTACCGAAAATACTCCTACAATGAGCAGTTCTTC.

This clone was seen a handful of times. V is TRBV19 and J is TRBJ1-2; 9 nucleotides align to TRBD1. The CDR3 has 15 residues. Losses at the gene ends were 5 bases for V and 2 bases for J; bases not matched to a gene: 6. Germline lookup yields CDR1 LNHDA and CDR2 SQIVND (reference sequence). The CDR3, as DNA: TGTGCCAGTAGTTCGGGACAGGGTGGAAACTATGGCTACACCTTC. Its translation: CASSSGQGGNYGYTF.